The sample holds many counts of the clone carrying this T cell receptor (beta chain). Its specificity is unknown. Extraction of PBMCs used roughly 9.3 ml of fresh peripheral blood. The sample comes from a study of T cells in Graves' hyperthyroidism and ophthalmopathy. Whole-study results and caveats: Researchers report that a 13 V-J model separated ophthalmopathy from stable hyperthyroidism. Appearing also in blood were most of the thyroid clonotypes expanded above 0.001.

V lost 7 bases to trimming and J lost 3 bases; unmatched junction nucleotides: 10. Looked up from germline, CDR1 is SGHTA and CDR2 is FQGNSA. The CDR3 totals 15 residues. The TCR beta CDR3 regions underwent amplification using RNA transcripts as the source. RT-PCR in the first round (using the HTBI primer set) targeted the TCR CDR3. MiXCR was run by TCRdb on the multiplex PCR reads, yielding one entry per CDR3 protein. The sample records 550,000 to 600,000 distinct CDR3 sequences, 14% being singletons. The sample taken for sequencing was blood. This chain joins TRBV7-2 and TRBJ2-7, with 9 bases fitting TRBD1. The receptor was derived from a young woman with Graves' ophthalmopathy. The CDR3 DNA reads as TGTGCCAGCACCTTTACCGGGACAGGGTACTACGAGCAGTACTTC. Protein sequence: CASTFTGTGYYEQYF.